This T cell receptor (beta chain) was obtained from a study of CD8+CD57+ T cells in acquired aplastic anemia. Genomic DNA templated the TCR beta VDJ and CDR3 profiling. TCRdb re-called the reads with MiXCR, one entry per CDR3 protein. Altogether under 200,000 distinct CDR3 sequences are present, around half being singletons, with the ten largest covering more than 1.5%. Whoever was chosen for sequencing had shown CD8+CD57+ cell expansion by flow cytometry. The TCR comes from a human donor with aplastic anemia. Sequencing was performed on sorted CD4+, CD8+, or CD8+CD57+ T cells (not recorded which) from PBMCs.

The CDR3, as DNA: TGTGCCAGCAGCCTCGTAGCGGGAGGGCGGACCGGGGAGCTGTTTTTT. It encodes CASSLVAGGRTGELFF. The rearrangement links TRBV11-2 to TRBJ2-2; 11 nucleotides align to TRBD2. This CDR3 region has 16 residues. CDR1 and CDR2 from the germline V gene are SGHAT and FQNNGV. Trimming took 5 bases from V and 5 from J; bases not matched to a gene: 7.